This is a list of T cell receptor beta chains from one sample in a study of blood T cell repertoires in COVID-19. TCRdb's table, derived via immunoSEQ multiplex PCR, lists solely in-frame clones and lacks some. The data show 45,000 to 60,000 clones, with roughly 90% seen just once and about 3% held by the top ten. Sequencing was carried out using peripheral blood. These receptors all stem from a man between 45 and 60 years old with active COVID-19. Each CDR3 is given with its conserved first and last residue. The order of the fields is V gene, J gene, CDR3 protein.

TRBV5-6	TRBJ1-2	CASSLDRRDYGYTF
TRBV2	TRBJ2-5	CASSEYYLGTQYF
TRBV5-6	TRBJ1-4	CASSLRDRNNEKLFF
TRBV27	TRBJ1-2	CASSFFNRQGYYGYTF
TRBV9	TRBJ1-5	CASSVSPVNQPQHF
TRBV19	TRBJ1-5	CASNPRGGANQPQHF
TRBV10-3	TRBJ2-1	CAIKWAGANEQFF
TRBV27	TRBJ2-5	CASSLSGTSPGETQYF
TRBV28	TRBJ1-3	CASSLQGNTIYF
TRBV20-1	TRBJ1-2	CSAVENYGYTF
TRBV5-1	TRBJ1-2	CASSSTGSNGYTF
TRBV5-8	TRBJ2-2	CASGAGGVTGELFF
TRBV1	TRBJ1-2	CTSSQERREPPNYGYTF
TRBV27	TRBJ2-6	CASSRQSSGANVLTF
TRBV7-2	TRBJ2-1	CASSSNLGPQFF
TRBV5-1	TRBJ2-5	CASCKTQGVETQYF
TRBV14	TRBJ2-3	CASSQDLGGKQYF
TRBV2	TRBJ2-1	CASEEPFGDEQFF
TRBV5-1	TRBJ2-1	CASSLGLAGARGGNEQFF
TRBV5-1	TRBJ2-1	CASSLEAGTYNEQFF
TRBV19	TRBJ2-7	CASSILISSYEQYF
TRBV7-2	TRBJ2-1	CASSPDRLAGGRHNEQFF
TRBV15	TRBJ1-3	CATSRARQNSGNTIYF
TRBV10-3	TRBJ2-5	CAISPGQGEETQYF
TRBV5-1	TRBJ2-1	CASRWDIDNEQFF
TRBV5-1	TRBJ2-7	CASSYSGGINEQYF
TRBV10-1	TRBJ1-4	CASSDDREIEKLFF
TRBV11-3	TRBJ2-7	CASSPGQGGSSYEQYF
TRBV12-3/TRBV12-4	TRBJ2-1	CASSSFSYNEQFF
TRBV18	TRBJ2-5	CASAMGGQETQYF
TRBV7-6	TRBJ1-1	CASSLGQGALDTEAFF
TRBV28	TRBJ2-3	CASSSLPSVIPLTDTQYF
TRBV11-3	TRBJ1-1	CASSLRRQMGTEAFF
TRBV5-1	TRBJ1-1	CASSYRAGGFPNTEAFF
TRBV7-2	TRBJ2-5	CASSLARAGKKKETQYF
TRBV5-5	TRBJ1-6	CASRPQTGGRYNSPLHF
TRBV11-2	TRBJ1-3	CASSLVSGNTIYF
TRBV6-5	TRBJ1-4	CASRPGGAVEKLFF
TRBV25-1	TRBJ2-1	CASSESKQGRGNEQFF
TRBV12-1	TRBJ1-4	CASSFPQGGGEKLFF
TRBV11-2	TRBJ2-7	CASSLRTPYEQYF
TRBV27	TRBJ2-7	CASSWGTGTYEQYF
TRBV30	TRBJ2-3	CAWRRSRDTQYF
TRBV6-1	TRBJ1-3	CASSEVEFPGNTIYF
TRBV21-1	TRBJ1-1	CASRPRGGAKNTEAFF
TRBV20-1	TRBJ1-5	CSASDDREDSQPQHF
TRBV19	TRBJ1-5	CASMRGGEQPQHF
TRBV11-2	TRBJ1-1	CASSLGGRGTEAFF
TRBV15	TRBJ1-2	CATSAINRGSYTF
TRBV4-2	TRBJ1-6	CASSQDRRSPLHF
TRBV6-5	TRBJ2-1	CASSHSGRAYNEQFF
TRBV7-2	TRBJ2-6	CASSLNFAGANVLTF
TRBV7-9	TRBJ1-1	CASSLARGGYEAFF
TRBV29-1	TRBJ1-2	CSVEIWDRTNYGYTF
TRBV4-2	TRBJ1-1	CASSVQATMNTEAFF
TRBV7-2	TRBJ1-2	CASSLDRSYGYTF
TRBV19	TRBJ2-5	CASSIGGGLGGQETQYF
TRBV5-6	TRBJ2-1	CASSFLQGIGNNEQFF
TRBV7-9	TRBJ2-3	CASSPSRVGDTQYF
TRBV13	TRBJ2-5	CASSHQGEQETQYF